Sequencing of this TCR beta chain was carried out in a study of regulatory T cells in long-lasting Graves disease (dated by TCRdb to about 2021). With respect to the entire study: Persistent Graves' disease was defined as antithyroid drug treatment for over 5 years with persistently positive TSH receptor autoantibodies. A total of about 33 samples underwent TCR sequencing: 13 from persistent and about 20 from newly diagnosed Graves' disease patients. The study took place in China and was registered as a clinical trial. Peripheral blood TCR sequencing and RNA sequencing compared persistent Graves' disease patients with newly diagnosed Graves' disease patients. Persistent Graves' disease patients in the clinical cohort had taken antithyroid drugs for approximately 9.5 years on average.

The time point label for this specimen denotes: persistent/refractory GD, antithyroid drugs over 5 years with positive TRAb. For both TCR sequencing and RNA sequencing, RNA was extracted from PBMCs in TRIzol. The diagnosis of Graves' disease followed American Thyroid Association guidelines. Recruitment of patients was carried out at an endocrinology department in Xi'an, China. Each patient gave approximately 10 milliliters of peripheral blood, collected in an EDTA anticoagulant tube. Ficoll Paque Plus density gradient separation was used to isolate PBMCs, and no additional T cell sorting was done. An Agilent 2100 Bioanalyzer and agarose gel were used to assess RNA quality, and a NanoDrop 2000 was used to measure RNA concentration. Comment on this clonotype: Its target antigen remains unknown. Since a much larger clone is just one base distant, this may be a read error.

The method behind the library was multiplex PCR. The sequencing machine was an Illumina HiSeq 4000. CDR3 regions were amplified by Arm-PCR with iRepertoire HTBI primers to construct TCR beta libraries. Before sequencing, the PCR products underwent gel purification. From the authors' description of their analysis: Gene usage analysis of CDR3 amino acid clonotypes relied on the approximately 60 TRBV and 14 TRBJ segments identified across samples. COPE and FqMerger were used to merge the filtered high-quality paired reads into contigs. BLAST was used to align contigs to the IMGT TRBV, TRBD and TRBJ reference genes, and CDR3 was defined following IMGT. Any clonotype with a frequency above 0.1% was counted as a highly expanded clone. Shannon entropy served as the measure of repertoire diversity, while the Gini coefficient captured V-J evenness. Public clonotypes were defined as clonotypes shared by more than one individual. The public reads were reanalyzed by TCRdb: fastp trimming at Q25, MiXCR alignment, in-frame beta chains only. One record per CDR3 amino acid sequence lists the most common genes and DNA. TCRdb's processing, not the authors', yielded these V and J calls. The sample table shows 400,000 to 500,000 distinct CDR3 sequences, and around a fifth are seen once. The ten largest clonotypes hold around 7% of the sample.

Results the study describes overall, beyond this receptor: As a limitation, the authors acknowledged that the small sample size may reduce accuracy. The study examined only peripheral blood because the primary lesion, thyroid tissue, could not be accessed. Compared with newly diagnosed patients, persistent Graves' disease patients had lower TCR Shannon entropy and fewer highly expanded clones, which suggests clonal expansion. Sequencing and analysis were limited to the TCR beta chain. A larger number of public clonotypes was shared among persistent patients (around 2,500) than among newly diagnosed patients (approximately 1,000).

The receptor was derived from a female donor with Graves disease. Sample: peripheral blood mononuclear cells (PBMCs), taken when the disease was refractory, from a patient treated with antithyroid drugs.

The CDR3 in this case is CSAVGTAGYEQHF. The DNA reads TGCAGTGCTGTAGGGACAGCCGGCTACGAGCAGCACTTC. This receptor chain uses TRBV20-1 and TRBJ2-7; TRBD1 matches 7 bases in the middle. The germline V gene (reference sequence) gives CDR1 as DFQATT and CDR2 as SNEGSKA. The CDR3 runs 13 residues from the cysteine to the phenylalanine. Of all the DNA, just the CDR3 is kept, 39 bases in frame from base 1.